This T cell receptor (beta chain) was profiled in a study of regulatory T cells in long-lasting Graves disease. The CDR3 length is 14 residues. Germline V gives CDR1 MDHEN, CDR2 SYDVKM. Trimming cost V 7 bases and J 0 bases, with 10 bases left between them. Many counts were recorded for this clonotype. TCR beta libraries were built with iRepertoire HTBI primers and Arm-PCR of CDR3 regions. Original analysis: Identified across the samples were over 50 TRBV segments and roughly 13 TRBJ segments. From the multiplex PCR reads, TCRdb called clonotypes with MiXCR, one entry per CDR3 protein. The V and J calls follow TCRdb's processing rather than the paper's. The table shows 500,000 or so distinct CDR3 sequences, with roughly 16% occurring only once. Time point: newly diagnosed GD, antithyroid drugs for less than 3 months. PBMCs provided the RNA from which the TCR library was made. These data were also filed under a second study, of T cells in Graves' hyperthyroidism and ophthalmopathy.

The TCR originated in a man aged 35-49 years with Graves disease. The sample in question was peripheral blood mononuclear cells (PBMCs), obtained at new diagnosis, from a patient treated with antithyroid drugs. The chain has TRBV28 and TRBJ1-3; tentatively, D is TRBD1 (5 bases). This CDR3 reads CASKQVFSGNTIYF. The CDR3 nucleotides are TGTGCCAGCAAACAGGTCTTCTCTGGAAACACCATATATTTT.